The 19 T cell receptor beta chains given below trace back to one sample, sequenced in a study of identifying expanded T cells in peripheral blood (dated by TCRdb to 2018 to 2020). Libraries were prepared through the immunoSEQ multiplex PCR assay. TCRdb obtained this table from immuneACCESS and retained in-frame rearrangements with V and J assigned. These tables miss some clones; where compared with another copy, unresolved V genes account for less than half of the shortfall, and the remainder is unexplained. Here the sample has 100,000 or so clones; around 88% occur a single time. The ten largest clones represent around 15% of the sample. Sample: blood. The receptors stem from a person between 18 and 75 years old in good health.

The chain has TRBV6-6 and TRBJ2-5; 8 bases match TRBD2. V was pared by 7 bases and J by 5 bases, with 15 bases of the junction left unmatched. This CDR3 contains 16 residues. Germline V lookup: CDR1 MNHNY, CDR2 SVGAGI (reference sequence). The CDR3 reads CASIPTSGGRIETQYF. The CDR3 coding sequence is TGTGCCAGCATCCCGACGTCGGGGGGGAGGATTGAGACCCAGTACTTC.

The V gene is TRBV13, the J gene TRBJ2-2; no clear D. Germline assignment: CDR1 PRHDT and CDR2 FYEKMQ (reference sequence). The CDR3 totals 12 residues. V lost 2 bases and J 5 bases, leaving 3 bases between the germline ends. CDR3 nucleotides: TGTGCCAGCAGCTTACTTACCGGGGAGCTGTTTTTT. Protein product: CASSLLTGELFF.

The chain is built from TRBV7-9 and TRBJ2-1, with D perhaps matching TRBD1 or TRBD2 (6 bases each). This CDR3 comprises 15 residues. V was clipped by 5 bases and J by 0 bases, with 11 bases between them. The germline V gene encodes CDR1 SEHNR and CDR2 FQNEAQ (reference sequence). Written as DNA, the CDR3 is TGTGCCAGCAGCCAACAGGGAGGCTCCTACAATGAGCAGTTCTTC. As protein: CASSQQGGSYNEQFF.

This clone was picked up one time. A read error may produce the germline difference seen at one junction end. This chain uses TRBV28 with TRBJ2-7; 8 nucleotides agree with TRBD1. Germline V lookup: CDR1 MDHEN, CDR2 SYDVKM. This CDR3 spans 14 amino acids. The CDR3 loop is CASTLDRGRYEQYF. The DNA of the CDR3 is TGTGCCAGCACTTTAGACAGGGGTCGGTACGAGCAGTACTTC.

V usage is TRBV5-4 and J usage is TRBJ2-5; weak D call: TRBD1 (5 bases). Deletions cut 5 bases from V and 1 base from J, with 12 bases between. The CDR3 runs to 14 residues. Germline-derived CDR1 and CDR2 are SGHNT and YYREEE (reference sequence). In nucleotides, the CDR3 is TGTGCCAGCAGAGTTCAGGGAAGCCAAGAGACCCAGTACTTC. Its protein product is CASRVQGSQETQYF.

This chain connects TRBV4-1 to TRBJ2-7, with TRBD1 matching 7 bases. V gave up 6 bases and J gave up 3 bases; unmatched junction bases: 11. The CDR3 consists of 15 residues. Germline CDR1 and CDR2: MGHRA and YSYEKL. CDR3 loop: CASRPLPGGSYEQYF. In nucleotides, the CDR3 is TGCGCCAGCAGGCCACTCCCAGGGGGTAGCTACGAGCAGTACTTC.

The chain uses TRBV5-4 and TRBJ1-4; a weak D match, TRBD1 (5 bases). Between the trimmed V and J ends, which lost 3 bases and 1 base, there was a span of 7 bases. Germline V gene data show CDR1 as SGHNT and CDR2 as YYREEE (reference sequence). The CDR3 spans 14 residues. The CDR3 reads CASSSGQTNEKLFF. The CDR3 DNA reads TGTGCCAGCAGCTCGGGGCAAACTAATGAAAAACTGTTTTTT.

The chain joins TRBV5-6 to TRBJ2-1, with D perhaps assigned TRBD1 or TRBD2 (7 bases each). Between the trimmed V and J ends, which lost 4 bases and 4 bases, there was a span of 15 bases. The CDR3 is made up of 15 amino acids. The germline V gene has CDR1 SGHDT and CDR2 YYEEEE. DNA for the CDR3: TGTGCCAGCAGCCAGGGGGGGTATGGGTACAATGAGCAGTTCTTC. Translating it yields CASSQGGYGYNEQFF.

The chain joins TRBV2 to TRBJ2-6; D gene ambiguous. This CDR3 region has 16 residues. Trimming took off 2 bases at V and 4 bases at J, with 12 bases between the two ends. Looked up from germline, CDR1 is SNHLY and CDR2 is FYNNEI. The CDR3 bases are TGTGCCAGCAGTGAATCAGTCGTCCTCGGGGCCAACGTCCTGACTTTC. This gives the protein CASSESVVLGANVLTF.

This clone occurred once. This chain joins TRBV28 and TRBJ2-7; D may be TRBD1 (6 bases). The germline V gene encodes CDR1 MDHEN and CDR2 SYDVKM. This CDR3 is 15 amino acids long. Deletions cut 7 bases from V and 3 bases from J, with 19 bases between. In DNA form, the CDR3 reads TGTGCCAGCACTACCTCCCGGACAGCGAACTACGAGCAGTACTTC. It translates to CASTTSRTANYEQYF.

CDR3 nucleotide sequence: TGTGCCAGCAGTTCTCAGCGGGGGGACTCCTACGAGCAGTACTTC. Protein sequence: CASSSQRGDSYEQYF. This chain joins TRBV28 and TRBJ2-7, with 9 bases matching TRBD2. CDR3 length: 15 residues. V shed 4 bases, J shed 0 bases, and the junction held 4 bases outside the gene matches. In germline, CDR1 is MDHEN, CDR2 SYDVKM.

The CDR3 DNA is TGTGCCAGCAGCTCCCCGGCCCCTGTAGACGAGCAGTACTTC. It is translated as CASSSPAPVDEQYF. V is TRBV7-2 and J is TRBJ2-7, with D unclear. The V gene lost 4 bases and the J gene lost 5 bases, with 15 bases spanning the gap. Germline-derived CDR1 and CDR2 are SGHTA and FQGNSA. The CDR3 length is 14 residues.

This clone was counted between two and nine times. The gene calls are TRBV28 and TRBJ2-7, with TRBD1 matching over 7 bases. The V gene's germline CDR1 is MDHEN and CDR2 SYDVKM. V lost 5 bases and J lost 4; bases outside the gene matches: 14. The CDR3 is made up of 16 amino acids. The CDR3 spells CASSPTDRESLYEQYF. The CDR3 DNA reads TGTGCCAGCAGTCCGACCGACAGGGAGTCCCTATACGAGCAGTACTTC.

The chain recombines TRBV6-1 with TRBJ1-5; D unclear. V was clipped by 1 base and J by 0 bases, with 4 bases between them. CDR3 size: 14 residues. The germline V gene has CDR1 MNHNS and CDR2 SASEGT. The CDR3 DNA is TGTGCCAGCAGTGAAGGGTATAGCAATCAGCCCCAGCATTTT. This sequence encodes CASSEGYSNQPQHF.

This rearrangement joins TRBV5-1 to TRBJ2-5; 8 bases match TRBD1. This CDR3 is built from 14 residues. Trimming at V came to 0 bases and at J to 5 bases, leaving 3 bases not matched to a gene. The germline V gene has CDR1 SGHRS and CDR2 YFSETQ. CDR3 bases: TGCGCCAGCAGCTTGGCCGGACAGGGTGAGACCCAGTACTTC. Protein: CASSLAGQGETQYF.

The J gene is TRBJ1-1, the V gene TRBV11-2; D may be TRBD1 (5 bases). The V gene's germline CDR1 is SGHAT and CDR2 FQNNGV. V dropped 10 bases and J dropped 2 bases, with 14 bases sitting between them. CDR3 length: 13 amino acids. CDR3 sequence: CATKRGSNTEAFF. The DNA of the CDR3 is TGTGCCACCAAGAGGGGCTCAAACACTGAAGCTTTCTTT. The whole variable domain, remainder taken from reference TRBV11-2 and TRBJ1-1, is EAGVAQSPRYKIIEKRQSVAFWCNPISGHATLYWYQQILGQGPKLLIQFQNNGVVDDSQLPKDRFSAERLKGVDSTLKIQPAKLEDSAVYLCATKRGSNTEAFFGQGTRLTVV.

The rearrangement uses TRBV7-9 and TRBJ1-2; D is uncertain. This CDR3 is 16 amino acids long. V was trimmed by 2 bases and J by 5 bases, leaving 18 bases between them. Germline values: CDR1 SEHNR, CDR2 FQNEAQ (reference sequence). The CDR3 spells CASSLSYVRALYGYTF. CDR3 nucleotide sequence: TGTGCCAGCAGCTTATCTTACGTTCGAGCTCTTTATGGCTACACCTTC.

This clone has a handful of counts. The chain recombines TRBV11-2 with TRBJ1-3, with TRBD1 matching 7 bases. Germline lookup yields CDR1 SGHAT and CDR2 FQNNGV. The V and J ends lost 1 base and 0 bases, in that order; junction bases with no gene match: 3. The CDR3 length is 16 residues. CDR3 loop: CASSLVGQFSGNTIYF. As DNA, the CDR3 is TGTGCCAGCAGCTTAGTGGGACAGTTCTCTGGAAACACCATATATTTT.

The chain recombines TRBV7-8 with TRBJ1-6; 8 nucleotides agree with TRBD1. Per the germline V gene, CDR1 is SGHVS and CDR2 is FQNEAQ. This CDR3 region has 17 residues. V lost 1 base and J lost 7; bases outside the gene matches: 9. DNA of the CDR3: TGTGCCAGCAGCTTAGAGAGACTTACAGGGGGGAATTCACCCCTCCACTTT. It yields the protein CASSLERLTGGNSPLHF.